This entry is about one TCR beta chain. CD3+CD4+ and CD3+CD8+ cells were FACS-sorted from thawed unstimulated PBMCs. Method: immunoSEQ multiplex PCR; TCRdb's copy keeps in-frame clones and lacks some. The profile shows 45,000 to 60,000 clones, less than 75% of them singletons. The sample comes from a study of T cell clones after liver transplantation. For the study at large: Patients counted as tolerant after at least one year off all immunosuppression, enzymes not exceeding twice normal.

Germline assignment: CDR1 LGHNA and CDR2 YNFKEQ. The CDR3 covers 15 residues. V was shortened by 1 base and J by 0 bases, with 10 bases between the two germline ends. The receptor comes from a human patient who received a liver transplant. A subset of T cells may come from the graft donor. Sequences were derived from CD4+ T cells from blood, sampled at the 22-month timepoint. The chain employs TRBV4-2 and TRBJ2-7; the D gene is possibly TRBD1 (6 bases). This chain's CDR3 is CASSQARQASYEQYF. CDR3 DNA sequence: TGTGCCAGCAGCCAAGCCCGACAGGCCTCCTACGAGCAGTACTTC.